Below, 25 T cell receptor beta chains from the same sample are listed, as sequenced in a study of shared clonotypes between healthy human individuals. Libraries were prepared by immunoSEQ multiplex PCR; TCRdb keeps only in-frame clonotypes and omits some of them. The sample carries approximately 640,000 clones, about two thirds recorded once. The sample was memory CD4+ T cells sorted from blood. Documented subset: CD45RA-negative fraction. The receptors shown here come from a woman younger than 45 in good health.

J is TRBJ1-1 and V is TRBV2; TRBD1 matches 7 bases. Trimming took 7 bases from V and 8 from J; bases not matched to a gene: 4. Germline-derived CDR1 and CDR2 are SNHLY and FYNNEI. CDR3 size: 11 residues. CDR3 in amino acids: CASNQGGEAFF. The CDR3 coding sequence is TGTGCCAGCAACCAGGGGGGGGAAGCTTTCTTT.

The rearrangement joins TRBV11-2 to TRBJ1-2, with TRBD1 as a possible D gene (6 bases). Germline CDR1 is SGHAT and CDR2 is FQNNGV. CDR3 length: 15 residues. The V end lost 3 bases, the J end lost 8 bases, and 19 bases lay between the germline ends. This CDR3 reads CASSFAAGVQEGYTF. CDR3 coding DNA: TGTGCCAGCAGCTTTGCGGCAGGGGTTCAAGAGGGCTACACCTTC. Drawing the rest from reference TRBV11-2 and TRBJ1-2, the complete variable domain is EAGVAQSPRYKIIEKRQSVAFWCNPISGHATLYWYQQILGQGPKLLIQFQNNGVVDDSQLPKDRFSAERLKGVDSTLKIQPAKLEDSAVYLCASSFAAGVQEGYTFGSGTRLTVV.

The J gene is TRBJ2-1, the V gene TRBV9, with TRBD2 matching 14 bases. The CDR3 has 16 residues. Germline loops: CDR1 SGDLS, CDR2 YYNGEE. J gave up 8 bases and V 4 bases, and 8 bases lay outside the gene matches. The CDR3 DNA reads TGTGCCAGCAGCCCAACGACTAGCGGGAGGGCACATGAGCAGTTCTTC. This codes for CASSPTTSGRAHEQFF.

In its sample, this clone was seen a few times. CDR3 protein: CATSTGIKSYEQYF. Written as DNA, the CDR3 is TGTGCCACCAGCACCGGCATAAAGTCCTACGAGCAGTACTTC. This sequence joins TRBV15 and TRBJ2-7; D ambiguous. V lost 4 bases, J lost 1 base, and 11 bases lay in between. This CDR3 region has 14 residues. Per germline, CDR1 LNHNV and CDR2 YYDKDF (reference sequence).

V usage is TRBV10-3 and J usage is TRBJ2-1; D possibly uses TRBD1 or TRBD2 (5 bases each). V shed 7 bases and J shed 8 bases, with 15 bases lying between them. From germline, CDR1 is ENHRY and CDR2 SYGVKD. This CDR3 is built from 13 residues. The CDR3 bases are TGTGCCATCAAAAGGGGAGAGCGCGATGAGCAGTTCTTC. Translation gives CAIKRGERDEQFF.

The V and J genes are TRBV29-1 and TRBJ2-7; 10 bases agree with TRBD1. Germline-derived CDR1 and CDR2 are SQVTM and ANQGSEA. The CDR3 spans 16 residues. V lost 7 bases and J lost 3; bases outside the gene matches: 15. CDR3 DNA: TGCAGCGCCACTTTGGGTTGGGGACAGGGGATCTACGAGCAGTACTTC. This gives the protein CSATLGWGQGIYEQYF.

The genes are TRBV6-4 and TRBJ1-1; 9 nucleotides line up with TRBD1. Germline V gene lookup returns CDR1 MRHNA and CDR2 SNTAGT. The CDR3 totals 13 residues. The trim removed 3 bases at V and 9 bases at J, leaving 5 bases unmatched. CDR3 region: CASSEFTGGQAFF. The CDR3 nucleotides are TGTGCCAGCAGTGAATTTACAGGGGGCCAAGCTTTCTTT.

CDR3 sequence: CASQLTRGRGYTF. CDR3 coding DNA: TGTGCCAGCCAACTAACACGGGGAAGGGGCTACACCTTC. The chain couples TRBV19 to TRBJ1-2; the D is unclear. The CDR3 is made up of 13 amino acids. Germline CDR1 is LNHDA and CDR2 is SQIVND (reference sequence). V was shortened by 9 bases and J by 8 bases, with 19 bases between the two germline ends.

This chain joins TRBV5-1 and TRBJ1-3; D may be TRBD1 (6 bases). The CDR3 totals 14 residues. Germline CDR1 reads SGHRS; CDR2 reads YFSETQ. Trimming removed 1 base at V and 7 bases at J, with 12 bases between. CDR3 in DNA: TGCGCCAGCAGCTTGATCGGACAGATGAACACCATATATTTT. The encoded protein is CASSLIGQMNTIYF.

The rearrangement links TRBV19 to TRBJ2-3; 10 positions match TRBD2. From germline, CDR1 is LNHDA and CDR2 SQIVND (reference sequence). Trimming took 6 bases from V and 3 from J; bases not matched to a gene: 3. There are 14 residues in the CDR3. The CDR3 DNA is TGTGCCAGTAGACCGACTAGCGGGACAGATACGCAGTATTTT. This encodes CASRPTSGTDTQYF.

The rearrangement uses TRBV7-9 and TRBJ2-4; 8 nucleotides align to TRBD1. Per the germline V gene, CDR1 is SEHNR and CDR2 is FQNEAQ (reference sequence). V trimming: 1 base; J trimming: 3 bases; junction bases outside the gene matches: 5. This CDR3 spans 16 amino acids. CDR3 sequence: CASSLGTGMDKNIQYF. In DNA, the CDR3 is TGTGCCAGCAGCTTAGGGACAGGGATGGACAAAAACATTCAGTACTTC.

This clone was observed a single time. The V call is TRBV18, the J call TRBJ2-1, with 8 bases identical to TRBD2. Germline values: CDR1 KGHSH, CDR2 LQKENI. The CDR3 contains 17 residues. The ends lost 3 bases at V and 6 bases at J; junction bases unmatched: 13. The CDR3 protein is CASSPVGAGVSSNEQFF. The CDR3, as DNA: TGTGCCAGCTCACCCGTTGGAGCGGGAGTAAGCTCCAATGAGCAGTTCTTC.

The table lists this clone with a count of one. The chain combines TRBV28 with TRBJ2-7; possibly TRBD2 for D (6 bases). V lost 4 bases to trimming and J lost 0 bases, with 10 bases between them. The CDR3 contains 14 residues. CDR1 MDHEN and CDR2 SYDVKM come from the germline V gene. The CDR3 nucleotides are TGTGCCAGCAGTTCCGGGAGATCCTCCTACGAGCAGTACTTC. Translation gives CASSSGRSSYEQYF.

The chain uses TRBV11-3 and TRBJ2-1, with 7 bases matching TRBD1. The CDR3 runs 14 residues. CDR1 and CDR2 from the germline V gene are SGHNT and YENEEA. Trimming removed 5 bases from V and 4 bases from J; junction bases left unmatched: 5. The CDR3 region is CASSNGQVYNEQFF. CDR3 coding DNA: TGTGCCAGCAGCAACGGACAGGTATACAATGAGCAGTTCTTC.

V usage is TRBV7-9 and J usage is TRBJ2-2; D gene unclear. From germline, CDR1 is SEHNR and CDR2 FQNEAQ (reference sequence). The CDR3 sequence is 15 residues long. V dropped 2 bases and J dropped 2 bases, with 9 bases sitting between them. Here the CDR3 reads CASSLTVRNTGELFF. The CDR3 DNA reads as TGTGCCAGCAGCTTAACGGTCAGAAACACCGGGGAGCTGTTTTTT.

The V gene is TRBV11-3, the J gene TRBJ2-7, with D possibly called TRBD1 or TRBD2 (5 bases each). Germline V gene data show CDR1 as SGHNT and CDR2 as YENEEA. Between the trimmed V and J ends, which lost 1 base and 3 bases, there was a span of 13 bases. This CDR3 spans 15 amino acids. The chain's CDR3 is CASSLARDPYYEQYF. The CDR3 nucleotides read TGTGCCAGCAGCTTAGCCCGGGACCCCTACTACGAGCAGTACTTC.

The CDR3 DNA sequence: TGCAGCGTTGTATATCAGGGTAATCAGCCCCAGCATTTT. It specifies CSVVYQGNQPQHF. The chain is built from TRBV29-1 and TRBJ1-5, with a tentative D call TRBD1 (5 bases). Germline V gene data show CDR1 as SQVTM and CDR2 as ANQGSEA. V lost 4 bases, J lost 4 bases, and 11 bases lay in between. CDR3 length equals 13 residues.

CDR3: CASRRDKETQYF. CDR3 sequence (DNA): TGTGCCAGCAGACGCGATAAAGAGACCCAGTACTTC. This chain links TRBV2 with TRBJ2-5; D is undetermined. Per germline, CDR1 SNHLY and CDR2 FYNNEI. Trimming pared 6 bases from V and 3 bases from J, leaving 8 bases between. This CDR3 is 12 amino acids long.

Concerning this clone itself: It may be a read error: a sequence one base away is much more abundant. The V call is TRBV2, the J call TRBJ1-5, with 9 nucleotides matching TRBD1. The CDR3 runs to 15 residues. In germline, CDR1 is SNHLY, CDR2 FYNNEI. The ends lost 3 bases at V and 5 bases at J; junction bases unmatched: 5. The CDR3 DNA is TGTGCCAGCAGTGAGGGGACAGGGAGAGATCAGCCCCAGCATTTT. It specifies CASSEGTGRDQPQHF.

The chain couples TRBV2 to TRBJ2-7, with TRBD2 matching 11 bases. Germline CDR1 is SNHLY and CDR2 is FYNNEI. This CDR3 has 17 amino acids. V lost 6 bases and J lost 6; bases outside the gene matches: 16. DNA for the CDR3: TGTGCCAGCAGCCCCTGGGGGGTAGCGGGAGGGCTGGGCGAGCAGTACTTC. Amino acids: CASSPWGVAGGLGEQYF.

This sequence joins TRBV27 and TRBJ2-7; 7 nucleotides align to TRBD1. CDR1 is MNHEY and CDR2 is SMNVEV in the germline V gene (reference sequence). The CDR3 loop spans 14 amino acids. Unmatched junction bases numbered 7, after V lost 6 bases and J lost 2 bases. DNA for the CDR3: TGTGCCAGCAGGTTTAGGGGGCGCCCCTACGAGCAGTACTTC. It yields the protein CASRFRGRPYEQYF.

This clone was seen a few times. The gene calls are TRBV19 and TRBJ1-5; 9 bases agree with TRBD1. CDR1 and CDR2 (germline): LNHDA, SQIVND (reference sequence). This CDR3 region has 15 residues. Trimming removed 7 bases from V and 4 bases from J; junction bases left unmatched: 8. This CDR3 reads CASKQGANTNQPQHF. The CDR3 DNA sequence: TGTGCCAGTAAACAGGGGGCGAACACTAATCAGCCCCAGCATTTT. The full variable domain, in which reference TRBV19 and TRBJ1-5 provide the parts outside the CDR3, is DGGITQSPKYLFRKEGQNVTLSCEQNLNHDAMYWYRQDPGQGLRLIYYSQIVNDFQKGDIAEGYSVSREKKESFPLTVTSAQKNPTAFYLCASKQGANTNQPQHFGDGTRLSIL.

The chain is built from TRBV4-1 and TRBJ2-1; 10 bases align to TRBD2. This CDR3 region has 13 residues. In germline, CDR1 is MGHRA, CDR2 YSYEKL. V lost 5 bases to trimming and J lost 11 bases; unmatched junction nucleotides: 6. CDR3 amino acids: CASSWLAGEQQFF. CDR3 sequence (DNA): TGCGCCAGCAGCTGGCTAGCGGGAGAACAGCAGTTCTTC.

This chain connects TRBV27 to TRBJ1-1; no firm D call. Trimming removed 2 bases from V and 2 bases from J, with 15 bases in between. CDR3 length: 16 residues. Germline CDR1 and CDR2: MNHEY and SMNVEV (reference sequence). CDR3 region: CASSLQSRAVNTEAFF. The CDR3 DNA reads as TGTGCCAGCAGTTTACAATCTAGGGCGGTAAACACTGAAGCTTTCTTT.

With regard to this clone: A much larger clone lies one base from this, so it may be a read error. The V gene is TRBV10-1, the J gene TRBJ2-2; the match to TRBD1 covers 8 bases. This CDR3 spans 13 amino acids. CDR1 and CDR2 from the germline V gene are WNHNN and SYGVQD (reference sequence). The trim removed 8 bases at V and 2 bases at J, leaving 1 base unmatched. The CDR3 nucleotides read TGCGCCAGCGGACAGGGAAACACCGGGGAGCTGTTTTTT. It encodes CASGQGNTGELFF.